Below are 28 T cell receptor beta chains sequenced from a single sample in a study of T cell responses to AZD1222 COVID-19 vaccine. Produced via immunoSEQ multiplex PCR; TCRdb's table is partial and in-frame only. The table records 110,000 to 150,000 clones, approximately 91% of them present only once. Specimen: peripheral blood, collected 28 days after the second AZD1222 dose. The receptors here all came from an adult who received the AZD1222 COVID-19 vaccine.

The gene calls are TRBV7-6 and TRBJ2-5, with D maybe TRBD2 (7 bases). The CDR3 spans 16 residues. Trimming removed 1 base at V and 1 base at J, with 13 bases between. Germline lookup yields CDR1 SGHVS and CDR2 FNYEAQ. CDR3 in amino acids: CASSLGGGTTQETQYF. CDR3 in DNA: TGTGCCAGCAGCTTAGGGGGAGGGACAACCCAAGAGACCCAGTACTTC. The whole variable domain, remainder taken from reference TRBV7-6 and TRBJ2-5, is GAGVSQSPRYKVTKRGQDVALRCDPISGHVSLYWYRQALGQGPEFLTYFNYEAQQDKSGLPNDRFSAERPEGSISTLTIQRTEQRDSAMYRCASSLGGGTTQETQYFGPGTRLLVL.

This clone was counted once. The chain links TRBV14 to TRBJ1-2, with a tentative D call TRBD1 (5 bases). Trimming stripped 1 base from V and 4 bases from J, with 13 bases between. The CDR3 is 15 residues long. Germline-derived CDR1 and CDR2 are SGHDN and FVKESK. This chain's CDR3 is CASSQVEGARYGYTF. The CDR3 bases are TGTGCCAGCAGCCAAGTAGAAGGGGCGCGCTATGGCTACACCTTC.

The chain uses TRBV14 and TRBJ1-2; 12 nucleotides line up with TRBD1. Germline values: CDR1 SGHDN, CDR2 FVKESK. There are 17 residues in the CDR3. V was clipped by 5 bases and J by 0 bases; unmatched bases: 7. CDR3 sequence reads: CASSGRDRGQTNYGYTF. In DNA form, the CDR3 reads TGTGCCAGCAGCGGACGGGACAGGGGGCAGACTAACTATGGCTACACCTTC.

The rearrangement links TRBV10-3 to TRBJ1-1; D is undetermined. From germline, CDR1 is ENHRY and CDR2 SYGVKD. Between the trimmed V and J ends, which lost 2 bases and 1 base, there was a span of 5 bases. This CDR3 contains 13 residues. The CDR3 coding sequence is TGTGCCATCAGTGAGGAGGCGAACACTGAAGCTTTCTTT. This translates into CAISEEANTEAFF.

On this clone itself: Other DNA sequences in this specimen translate into the identical CDR3. The CDR3 DNA reads as TGTGCCAGTAGTCGCACAGGAGATAATTCACCCCTCCACTTT. Its translation: CASSRTGDNSPLHF. The chain recombines TRBV19 with TRBJ1-6, with D maybe TRBD1 (5 bases). V was cut by 5 bases and J by 5 bases, with 10 bases left in between. CDR3 length equals 14 residues. CDR1 and CDR2 (germline): LNHDA, SQIVND (reference sequence).

The genes are TRBV2 and TRBJ2-6; D is possibly TRBD2 (5 bases). The ends were cut back, 6 bases at V and 5 bases at J, with 14 bases in the middle. This CDR3 is built from 15 residues. Germline loops: CDR1 SNHLY, CDR2 FYNNEI. Here the CDR3 DNA reads TGTGCCAGCAGCGAGGGTGGGGTCTGGGCCAACGTCCTGACTTTC. It specifies CASSEGGVWANVLTF.

This clone was counted at least ten times. The chain links TRBV7-3 to TRBJ2-5; 8 bases map to TRBD1. CDR1 and CDR2 from the germline V gene are SGHTA and FQGTGA. The length of the CDR3 is 15 residues. V dropped 4 bases and J dropped 4; count of bases not matched to a gene: 8. CDR3 DNA sequence: TGTGCCAGCAGCTCCAACACCGGGACAGGAGAGACCCAGTACTTC. This codes for CASSSNTGTGETQYF.

The chain recombines TRBV18 with TRBJ2-6, with 7 bases that match TRBD1. Per germline, CDR1 KGHSH and CDR2 LQKENI. This CDR3 comprises 18 residues. V gave up 1 base and J gave up 0 bases; unmatched junction bases: 6. CDR3 loop: CASSPRSTGASGANVLTF. DNA of the CDR3: TGTGCCAGCTCACCACGATCAACAGGGGCCTCTGGGGCCAACGTCCTGACTTTC.

J is TRBJ2-3 and V is TRBV3-1 (or the pseudogene TRBV3-2); the D gene is possibly TRBD2 (7 bases). V gave up 1 base and J gave up 5 bases, with 19 bases separating them. CDR3 length: 17 amino acids. Germline V gene sequence: CDR1 LGHDT, CDR2 YNNKEL (reference sequence). For the CDR3, the DNA is TGTGCCAGCAGCCAAGGGGGTGCTGGGGGGGCTTTAGATACGCAGTATTTT. This codes for CASSQGGAGGALDTQYF.

The chain uses TRBV19 and TRBJ1-6; D ambiguous. The CDR3 sequence is 15 residues long. Germline-derived CDR1 and CDR2 are LNHDA and SQIVND (reference sequence). Deletions cut 3 bases from V and 7 bases from J, with 13 bases between. The CDR3 loop is CASSIVNPRNSPLHF. The CDR3 region has the DNA TGTGCCAGTAGTATCGTCAACCCAAGAAATTCACCCCTCCACTTT.

The rearrangement joins TRBV5-4 to TRBJ2-1; D is perhaps TRBD2 (6 bases). Germline CDR1 reads SGHNT; CDR2 reads YYREEE (reference sequence). CDR3 length: 13 residues. Trimming stripped 4 bases from V and 10 bases from J, with 15 bases between. The CDR3 spells CASSPGTQREQFF. The CDR3 region has the DNA TGTGCCAGCAGCCCCGGGACTCAGAGGGAGCAGTTCTTC.

The gene calls are TRBV9 and TRBJ2-2; D is unresolved. Trimming stripped 1 base from V and 2 bases from J, with 3 bases between. The germline gives CDR1 SGDLS, CDR2 YYNGEE. This CDR3 contains 13 residues. The CDR3 bases are TGTGCCAGCAGCGTAAAAAACACCGGGGAGCTGTTTTTT. Protein product: CASSVKNTGELFF. Supplemented by reference TRBV9 and TRBJ2-2, the full variable domain reads DSGVTQTPKHLITATGQRVTLRCSPRSGDLSVYWYQQSLDQGLQFLIQYYNGEERAKGNILERFSAQQFPDLHSELNLSSLELGDSALYFCASSVKNTGELFFGEGSRLTVL.

The genes are TRBV18 and TRBJ2-7, with D tentatively TRBD2 (6 bases). Trimming took 2 bases from V and 4 from J, leaving 15 bases between them. Germline CDR1 reads KGHSH; CDR2 reads LQKENI. The CDR3 is made up of 15 amino acids. The CDR3 sequence: CASSPVAGTFYEQYF. The CDR3 nucleotides read TGTGCCAGCTCACCAGTGGCAGGGACTTTTTACGAGCAGTACTTC.

The chain employs TRBV4-2 and TRBJ2-7; D unclear. The CDR3 contains 14 residues. V lost 0 bases, J lost 2 bases, and 8 bases lay in between. Germline CDR1 reads LGHNA; CDR2 reads YNFKEQ. CDR3 bases: TGTGCCAGCAGCCAAGAGGTCGGAACCTACGAGCAGTACTTC. It specifies CASSQEVGTYEQYF.

V is TRBV14 and J is TRBJ2-7; 10 bases are a match to TRBD2. With V trimmed by 4 bases and J by 6 bases, 21 bases remained unmatched. The CDR3 is 19 amino acids. Germline V gene data show CDR1 as SGHDN and CDR2 as FVKESK. The CDR3, as DNA: TGTGCCAGCAGCCGCCGTCCCCCTCCCCTAGCGGGGGATAAGGGCGAGCAGTACTTC. Its protein product is CASSRRPPPLAGDKGEQYF.

The chain combines TRBV7-9 with TRBJ1-1; D uncertain. V lost 4 bases and J lost 5, with 8 bases in between. The CDR3 length is 12 residues. The germline V gene has CDR1 SEHNR and CDR2 FQNEAQ (reference sequence). CDR3: CASSSHGTEAFF. In DNA form, the CDR3 reads TGTGCCAGCAGCTCTCACGGGACTGAAGCTTTCTTT.

V gene TRBV7-3 combines with J gene TRBJ2-2; D is unresolved. V lost 5 bases and J lost 5, with 12 bases in between. The CDR3 spans 14 residues. CDR1 SGHTA and CDR2 FQGTGA come from the germline V gene. DNA of the CDR3: TGTGCCAGCAGCCCCCTCGCGAGAACCGGGGAGCTGTTTTTT. It yields the protein CASSPLARTGELFF.

This clone has more than one count but fewer than ten. The rearrangement links TRBV6-6 to TRBJ2-1; TRBD2 agrees at 8 bases. V lost 6 bases to trimming and J lost 12 bases; unmatched junction nucleotides: 7. The CDR3 sequence is 12 residues long. Per the germline V gene, CDR1 is MNHNY and CDR2 is SVGAGI (reference sequence). The CDR3 loop is CASSKRELSQFF. In DNA form, the CDR3 reads TGTGCCAGCAGCAAGCGGGAGCTGTCGCAGTTCTTC.

J is TRBJ1-4 and V is TRBV14; 7 bases map to TRBD1. Germline-derived CDR1 and CDR2 are SGHDN and FVKESK. The CDR3 loop spans 17 amino acids. Trimming took 3 bases from V and 7 from J; bases not matched to a gene: 14. The CDR3 loop is CASSQFGTVGAGEKLFF. The CDR3 nucleotides read TGTGCCAGCAGCCAGTTCGGGACAGTTGGGGCAGGTGAAAAACTGTTTTTT.

The chain carries TRBV5-8 and TRBJ1-5, with D possibly being TRBD1 (5 bases). The CDR3 consists of 15 residues. V lost 3 bases, J lost 0 bases, and 10 bases lay in between. The germline CDR1 and CDR2 sequences are SGHTS and YDEGEE. The CDR3 sequence: CASSSGTDSNQPQHF. CDR3 coding DNA: TGTGCCAGCAGCTCCGGGACGGATAGCAATCAGCCCCAGCATTTT.

This chain uses TRBV9 with TRBJ2-3; 8 bases match TRBD1. The CDR3 extends over 14 amino acids. Germline assignment: CDR1 SGDLS and CDR2 YYNGEE. J gave up 1 base and V 2 bases, and 0 bases lay outside the gene matches. The chain's CDR3 is CASSVGQGTDTQYF. CDR3 in DNA: TGTGCCAGCAGCGTGGGACAGGGCACAGATACGCAGTATTTT.

This clone was counted a single time. The chain carries TRBV5-5 and TRBJ1-2; no clear D. The CDR3 extends over 13 amino acids. Germline V CDR1 and CDR2: SGHKS, YYEKEE (reference sequence). V was trimmed by 1 base and J by 2 bases, leaving 6 bases between them. The CDR3 protein is CASSLLENYGYTF. The CDR3 bases are TGTGCCAGCAGCTTGTTGGAAAACTATGGCTACACCTTC.

The chain carries TRBV19 and TRBJ1-1; D call uncertain. Germline assignment: CDR1 LNHDA and CDR2 SQIVND (reference sequence). V was trimmed by 0 bases and J by 4 bases, leaving 12 bases between them. The CDR3 length is 15 residues. The CDR3 loop reads CASSIDPQVPTEAFF. DNA of the CDR3: TGTGCCAGTAGTATAGATCCCCAAGTTCCCACTGAAGCTTTCTTT. Full variable domain (outside the CDR3, taken from reference TRBV19 and TRBJ1-1): DGGITQSPKYLFRKEGQNVTLSCEQNLNHDAMYWYRQDPGQGLRLIYYSQIVNDFQKGDIAEGYSVSREKKESFPLTVTSAQKNPTAFYLCASSIDPQVPTEAFFGQGTRLTVV.

The chain has TRBV7-2 and TRBJ1-2; D unclear. The germline CDR1 and CDR2 sequences are SGHTA and FQGNSA. The germline V and J ends were trimmed by 2 bases and 4 bases, with 8 bases remaining between them. The CDR3 sequence is 13 residues long. The DNA of the CDR3 is TGTGCCAGCAGCTTAATAGATGTCTATGGCTACACCTTC. Translating it yields CASSLIDVYGYTF.

DNA for the CDR3: TGTGCCAGCTCACAAGAGCTAGGAGGGGTTGGTGAGCAGTTCTTC. This sequence encodes CASSQELGGVGEQFF. The chain links TRBV18 to TRBJ2-1; weak D call: TRBD2 (6 bases). The germline V gene has CDR1 KGHSH and CDR2 LQKENI. There are 15 residues in the CDR3. Trimming cost V 4 bases and J 9 bases, with 19 bases left between them. Complete variable domain (other parts from reference TRBV18 and TRBJ2-1): NAGVMQNPRHLVRRRGQEARLRCSPMKGHSHVYWYRQLPEEGLKFMVYLQKENIIDESGMPKERFSAEFPKEGPSILRIQQVVRGDSAAYFCASSQELGGVGEQFFGPGTRLTVL.

The V and J genes are TRBV18 and TRBJ1-1, with TRBD1 identical over 11 bases. CDR1 and CDR2 (germline): KGHSH, LQKENI. The V gene end was trimmed by 3 bases and the J gene end by 4 bases; junction bases not matched to a gene: 7. The CDR3 has 16 amino acids. CDR3 protein: CASSPNGQGAGTEAFF. CDR3 nucleotide sequence: TGTGCCAGCTCACCTAACGGACAGGGGGCGGGCACTGAAGCTTTCTTT.

The V and J genes are TRBV5-1 and TRBJ2-1; TRBD2 agrees at 10 bases. V was clipped by 3 bases and J by 10 bases; unmatched bases: 10. The CDR3 is made up of 15 amino acids. Germline CDR1 SGHRS, CDR2 YFSETQ. CDR3 nucleotide sequence: TGCGCCAGCAGCTATTCGGGCCTAGCGGGGGAGGAGCAGTTCTTC. It translates to CASSYSGLAGEEQFF. Full variable domain (rest looked up from reference TRBV5-1 and TRBJ2-1): KAGVTQTPRYLIKTRGQQVTLSCSPISGHRSVSWYQQTPGQGLQFLFEYFSETQRNKGNFPGRFSGRQFSNSRSEMNVSTLELGDSALYLCASSYSGLAGEEQFFGPGTRLTVL.

For this clone: One end of the junction fails to match germline, which may point to a read error. This chain uses TRBV11-1 with TRBJ2-3; 8 bases are a match to TRBD2. From germline, CDR1 is SGHAT and CDR2 FQDESV (reference sequence). CDR3 length equals 14 residues. CDR3 sequence: CATSGRTVRDTQYF. The CDR3 nucleotides read TGTGCCACCAGCGGGAGAACCGTGAGGGATACGCAGTATTTT.